The following is a T cell receptor beta chain sequence with its context. The identical CDR3 is also encoded by other nucleotide sequences in the sample. TCRdb's table, derived via immunoSEQ multiplex PCR, lists solely in-frame clones and lacks some. This table has approximately 280,000 clones, roughly 89% appearing once. This specimen belongs to a study of blood T cell repertoires in COVID-19. J was trimmed by 5 bases and V by 4 bases; bases with no gene match: 2. Per germline, CDR1 SGHTA and CDR2 FQGNSA. The CDR3 loop spans 15 amino acids. The receptor comes from a woman aged 35 to 49 who had recovered from COVID-19. The chain carries TRBV7-2 and TRBJ2-2, with 12 nucleotides matching TRBD2. The material sequenced was PBMCs or T cells enriched from blood (not recorded which). CDR3 in DNA: TGTGCCAGCAGCTCACTAGCGGGAGGAACCGGGGAGCTGTTTTTT. Its translation: CASSSLAGGTGELFF.